Below are 15 T cell receptor beta chains sequenced from a single sample in a study of vaccination and CD4 T cells after COVID-19. Treatment given: approximately nine-day PBMC culture with coronavirus spike peptide pools or control peptides (ViraFEST assay). Researchers used the Oncomine TCR Beta short-read assay to sequence DNA from cultured CD4+ T cells. Using its own MiXCR run on the PCR reads, TCRdb lists one record per CDR3 protein. This sample has about 19,000 distinct CDR3 sequences, with roughly 50% found just once. Antigens for these TCRs are unknown. The specimen was CD4+ T cells from blood, cultured in vitro, collected before SARS-CoV-2 vaccination. These receptors were taken from a human donor who had recovered from COVID-19.

The rearrangement joins TRBV5-8 to TRBJ1-2; D is unclear. V gave up 6 bases and J gave up 0 bases, with 18 bases separating them. There are 16 residues in the CDR3. Germline V CDR1 and CDR2: SGHTS, YDEGEE. CDR3 coding DNA: TGTGCCAGCACCTGGGAGGGCAGGCCTTCTAACTATGGCTACACCTTC. Amino acids: CASTWEGRPSNYGYTF.

This rearrangement joins TRBV6-1 to TRBJ2-3, with 9 bases identical to TRBD1. This CDR3 comprises 19 residues. Germline values: CDR1 MNHNS, CDR2 SASEGT. V shed 6 bases, J shed 1 base, and the junction held 17 bases outside the gene matches. The CDR3 nucleotides are TGTGCCAGCAGCGTCCGGGCTCGATCCGGGACAGGGCGCACAGATACGCAGTATTTT. Its protein product is CASSVRARSGTGRTDTQYF.

V gene TRBV14 combines with J gene TRBJ1-5, with D uncertain. Trimming stripped 1 base from V and 5 bases from J, with 6 bases between. The CDR3 loop spans 13 amino acids. Germline CDR1 is SGHDN and CDR2 is FVKESK. CDR3 sequence: CASSQGGDQPQHF. The CDR3 DNA sequence: TGTGCCAGCAGCCAAGGCGGGGATCAGCCCCAGCATTTT.

The V call is TRBV7-2, the J call TRBJ2-5; 8 bases fit TRBD2. Germline trimming cut 6 bases from V and 4 bases from J; bases unmatched to any gene: 4. The germline gives CDR1 SGHTA, CDR2 FQGNSA. CDR3 size: 13 residues. The CDR3 is CASRALAGETQYF. The CDR3 DNA follows: TGTGCCAGCAGGGCTCTAGCGGGAGAGACCCAGTACTTC.

Only a few counts were recorded for this clonotype. The rearrangement uses TRBV7-9 and TRBJ2-2; 11 nucleotides align to TRBD2. CDR3 size: 16 residues. Germline V gene lookup returns CDR1 SEHNR and CDR2 FQNEAQ (reference sequence). V dropped 5 bases and J dropped 2; count of bases not matched to a gene: 4. CDR3 loop: CASSTRLAGNTGELFF. The CDR3, as DNA: TGTGCCAGCAGCACCAGACTAGCGGGAAACACCGGGGAGCTGTTTTTT.

The V and J genes are TRBV6-1 and TRBJ2-7; the D is unclear. CDR3 length: 14 residues. Trimming left V 6 bases short and J 1 base short, with 13 bases between. Per the germline V gene, CDR1 is MNHNS and CDR2 is SASEGT. CDR3 sequence reads: CASRPRTESYEQYF. The CDR3 DNA sequence: TGTGCCAGCAGGCCCAGGACGGAATCCTACGAGCAGTACTTC.

The V and J genes are TRBV29-1 and TRBJ2-2, with D possibly TRBD1 on 6 matching bases. The CDR3 loop spans 14 amino acids. V gave up 6 bases and J gave up 7 bases, with 18 bases separating them. Per the germline V gene, CDR1 is SQVTM and CDR2 is ANQGSEA. The CDR3 sequence: CSVVGGRRSGELFF. In DNA form, the CDR3 reads TGCAGCGTCGTTGGGGGCAGGAGGAGCGGGGAGCTGTTTTTT.

The CDR3 sequence: CSDGSGSSGGTDTQYF. The CDR3 nucleotides are TGCAGTGACGGCAGCGGGTCTTCGGGCGGGACAGATACGCAGTATTTT. The V call is TRBV20-1, the J call TRBJ2-3, with D possibly TRBD2 on 6 matching bases. Trimming shortened V by 7 bases and J by 3 bases, and 23 bases separated the two germline ends. This CDR3 is built from 16 residues. Looked up from germline, CDR1 is DFQATT and CDR2 is SNEGSKA (reference sequence).

V usage is TRBV10-3 and J usage is TRBJ2-5, with D possibly being TRBD1 (6 bases). The germline V gene has CDR1 ENHRY and CDR2 SYGVKD. This CDR3 spans 14 amino acids. Trimming stripped 5 bases from V and 3 bases from J, with 13 bases between. As DNA, the CDR3 is TGTGCCATCAGTAAGACGACAGGCGAAGAGACCCAGTACTTC. It encodes CAISKTTGEETQYF.

This clonotype was seen a handful of times. The chain couples TRBV2 to TRBJ2-5; D ambiguous. The CDR3 consists of 11 residues. Trimming shortened V by 8 bases and J by 2 bases, and 6 bases separated the two germline ends. CDR1 is SNHLY and CDR2 is FYNNEI in the germline V gene. The CDR3 coding sequence is TGTGCCAGCCCAGGACAAGAGACCCAGTACTTC. Amino acids: CASPGQETQYF.

The chain combines TRBV20-1 with TRBJ2-7; TRBD2 might be the D (5 bases). CDR3 length: 14 amino acids. V lost 6 bases to trimming and J lost 1 base, with 16 bases between them. Germline V lookup: CDR1 DFQATT, CDR2 SNEGSKA (reference sequence). The CDR3 DNA is TGCAGTGCCCCCGCGAGCGGAGGTTCCTACGAGCAGTACTTC. Its translation is CSAPASGGSYEQYF.

The DNA of the CDR3 is TGTGCCAGCTCACCACCCCAGATACCAGGGTCGGTCAAAAACATTCAGTACTTC. This codes for CASSPPQIPGSVKNIQYF. The chain joins TRBV18 to TRBJ2-4, with D perhaps TRBD1 (5 bases). The length of the CDR3 is 18 residues. Between the trimmed V and J ends, which lost 0 bases and 3 bases, there was a span of 18 bases. The germline gives CDR1 KGHSH, CDR2 LQKENI.

This chain connects TRBV4-1 to TRBJ2-2, with 7 bases that match TRBD1. The CDR3 is 15 residues long. Germline V gene sequence: CDR1 MGHRA, CDR2 YSYEKL. J lost 5 bases, V lost 4 bases, and 7 bases had no gene match. The CDR3 reads CASSRRTGWTGELFF. The CDR3 DNA follows: TGCGCCAGCAGCCGCCGGACAGGTTGGACCGGGGAGCTGTTTTTT.

In this sample, this clonotype is large. This chain uses TRBV27 with TRBJ2-6, with D unclear. V gave up 1 base and J gave up 0 bases, with 4 bases separating them. Germline V gene lookup returns CDR1 MNHEY and CDR2 SMNVEV (reference sequence). This CDR3 comprises 15 residues. CDR3: CASSLLYSGANVLTF. As DNA, the CDR3 is TGTGCCAGCAGTTTATTGTACTCTGGGGCCAACGTCCTGACTTTC.

The CDR3 region is CAISESQLPNTGELFF. The CDR3 DNA follows: TGTGCCATCAGTGAGTCCCAGCTCCCGAACACCGGGGAGCTGTTTTTT. The gene calls are TRBV10-3 and TRBJ2-2; no clear D. The germline V gene has CDR1 ENHRY and CDR2 SYGVKD. This CDR3 has 16 residues. V gave up 0 bases and J gave up 0 bases, with 8 bases separating them.